Here is one T cell receptor (beta chain) with its context. Its antigen is unknown. Other nucleotide sequences in the sample specify the same CDR3. TCRB transcripts that were expressed got sequenced, as all of the isolated RNA had been reverse transcribed. TCRdb's copy holds only in-frame clones and misses some; the assay was immunoSEQ multiplex PCR. This table holds 450,000 to 550,000 clones, approximately 30% found once. These data originate in a study of beta chain features in type 1 diabetes. Points from the study as a whole: In the patient group, naive, central memory and Treg TCRB repertoires seemed more alike than in the healthy donor group.

Populations obtained by sorting all exceeded 95% purity. The source material was naive CD4+ T cells from blood. The sequence came from a man in his late teens or twenties in good health.

The CDR3 DNA is TGTGCCTGGAGTGTGGGAGATAGCAATCAGCCCCAGCATTTT. Translation gives CAWSVGDSNQPQHF. This chain connects TRBV30 to TRBJ1-5; D ambiguous. The ends were cut back, 0 bases at V and 0 bases at J, with 6 bases in the middle. From germline, CDR1 is GTSNPN and CDR2 SVGIG (reference sequence). This CDR3 is 14 amino acids long.